Following are 3 T cell receptor beta chains from one sample sequenced in a study of shared clonotypes between healthy human individuals. The table came from immunoSEQ multiplex PCR; TCRdb's copy has only in-frame clones and leaves some out. The sample contains roughly 640,000 clones, 95% to 98% of which appear only once. Sequenced material: naive CD4+ T cells sorted from blood. Described subset: CD45RA+ positively selected. These receptors all come from a woman aged 25 to 39 in good health.

This clone came up a few times. The gene calls are TRBV28 and TRBJ1-2, with unresolved D. V was clipped by 5 bases and J by 3 bases, with 13 bases between them. The CDR3 totals 14 residues. Looked up from germline, CDR1 is MDHEN and CDR2 is SYDVKM. This CDR3 reads CASSPGIRDYGYTF. In DNA, the CDR3 is TGTGCCAGCAGTCCGGGTATCAGAGACTATGGCTACACCTTC.

The genes are TRBV10-1 and TRBJ2-5; D tentatively reads TRBD1 or TRBD2 (5 bases each). Between the trimmed V and J ends, which lost 3 bases and 4 bases, there was a span of 9 bases. CDR3 size: 13 residues. Germline V gene lookup returns CDR1 WNHNN and CDR2 SYGVQD (reference sequence). CDR3 DNA: TGCGCCAGCAGTGACCGGGGCCCAGAGACCCAGTACTTC. It translates to CASSDRGPETQYF.

The rearrangement uses TRBV7-2 and TRBJ2-7; D is possibly TRBD1 (6 bases). The CDR3 is 14 amino acids. Trimming removed 1 base at V and 3 bases at J, with 10 bases between. CDR1 is SGHTA and CDR2 is FQGNSA in the germline V gene. The CDR3, as DNA: TGTGCCAGCAGCTTAGTGCGAGGGGGCTACGAGCAGTACTTC. Protein sequence: CASSLVRGGYEQYF.